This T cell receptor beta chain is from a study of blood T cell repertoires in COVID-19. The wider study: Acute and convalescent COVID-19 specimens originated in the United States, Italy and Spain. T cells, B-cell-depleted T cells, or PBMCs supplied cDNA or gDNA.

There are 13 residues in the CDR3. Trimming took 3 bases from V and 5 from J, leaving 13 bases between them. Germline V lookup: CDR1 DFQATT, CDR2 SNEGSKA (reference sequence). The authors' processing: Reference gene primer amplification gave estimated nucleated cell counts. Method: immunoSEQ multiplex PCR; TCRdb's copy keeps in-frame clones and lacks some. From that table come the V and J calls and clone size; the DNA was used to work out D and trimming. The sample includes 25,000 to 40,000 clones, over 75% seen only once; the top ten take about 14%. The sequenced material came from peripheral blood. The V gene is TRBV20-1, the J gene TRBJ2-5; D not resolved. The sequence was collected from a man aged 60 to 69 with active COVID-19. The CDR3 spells CSASEELGETQYF. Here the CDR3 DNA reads TGCAGTGCTAGTGAAGAACTCGGGGAGACCCAGTACTTC.